This T cell receptor beta chain stems from a study of vaccination and CD4 T cells after COVID-19. Study-wide context: Control cultures, each given a CEFX pool, an HIV-1 Nef pool, or no peptide, were included.

With the Oncomine TCR Beta short-read assay, DNA from cultured CD4+ T cells was sequenced. Using its own MiXCR run on the PCR reads, TCRdb lists one record per CDR3 protein. The data contain roughly 14,000 distinct CDR3 sequences, 48% of them seen just once; the ten biggest clones take up more than 13%. Concerning this clonotype: Its antigen is not identified.

This sample's treatment: approximately nine-day PBMC culture with coronavirus spike peptide pools or control peptides (ViraFEST assay). Whole-study findings and limits: The cohort comprised relatively few convalescent patients, and no early post-infection timepoints were analyzed.

The CDR3 extends over 11 amino acids. The germline CDR1 and CDR2 sequences are SEHNR and FQNEAQ (reference sequence). V gave up 5 bases and J gave up 7 bases, with 5 bases separating them. The sequencing input was CD4+ T cells from blood, cultured in vitro. This receptor was obtained from a human donor who had recovered from COVID-19. The V call is TRBV7-9, the J call TRBJ1-4; D uncertain. The CDR3, as DNA: TGTGCCAGCAGCCTTAGTGAAAAACTGTTTTTT. Amino acids: CASSLSEKLFF. The full variable domain, with the rest looked up from reference TRBV7-9 and TRBJ1-4, is DTGVSQNPRHKITKRGQNVTFRCDPISEHNRLYWYRQTLGQGPEFLTYFQNEAQLEKSRLLSDRFSAERPKGSFSTLEIQRTEQGDSAMYLCASSLSEKLFFGSGTQLSVL.